Only one count was recorded for the clone carrying this T cell receptor beta chain. Germline CDR1 and CDR2: SGHRS and YFSETQ. The CDR3 has 13 amino acids. V was pared by 0 bases and J by 5 bases, with 8 bases between. 60 Vbeta and 13 Jbeta primers were used in PCR. Generated by immunoSEQ multiplex PCR, the TCRdb table keeps only in-frame clones and is missing some. The sample shows some 71,000 clones, about 67% of them seen only once. The data belong to a study of cytomegalovirus exposure and HLA in healthy donors. Though nominally healthy at sampling, donors likely had unrecorded immune exposures. The TCR comes from a man aged 40-49 years in good health and CMV-seropositive. The V call is TRBV5-1, the J call TRBJ2-5, with D possibly matching TRBD2 (6 bases). The sequencing input was PBMCs. The CDR3 sequence: CASSLGGEETQYF. CDR3 nucleotides: TGCGCCAGCAGCTTGGGGGGGGAGGAGACCCAGTACTTC.